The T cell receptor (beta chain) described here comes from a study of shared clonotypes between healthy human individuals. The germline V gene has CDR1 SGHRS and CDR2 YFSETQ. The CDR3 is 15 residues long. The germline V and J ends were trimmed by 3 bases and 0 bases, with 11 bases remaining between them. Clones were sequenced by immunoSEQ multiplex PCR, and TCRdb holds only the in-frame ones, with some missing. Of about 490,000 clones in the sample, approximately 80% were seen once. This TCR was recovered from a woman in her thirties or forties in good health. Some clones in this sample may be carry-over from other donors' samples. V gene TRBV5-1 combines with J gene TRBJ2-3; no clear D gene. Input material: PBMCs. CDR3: CASSSPLVSTDTQYF. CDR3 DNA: TGCGCCAGCAGCTCCCCACTGGTTAGCACAGATACGCAGTATTTT. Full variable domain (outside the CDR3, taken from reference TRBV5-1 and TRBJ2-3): KAGVTQTPRYLIKTRGQQVTLSCSPISGHRSVSWYQQTPGQGLQFLFEYFSETQRNKGNFPGRFSGRQFSNSRSEMNVSTLELGDSALYLCASSSPLVSTDTQYFGPGTRLTVL.